This T cell receptor (beta chain) was captured by sequencing in a study of blood T cell repertoires in COVID-19 (dated by TCRdb to 2018 to 2021). With respect to the entire study: Samples covering the acute and convalescent phases of COVID-19 were provided by collaborators in the United States, Italy and Spain. Where available, HLA class I and class II types were obtained from metadata supplied by the sample provider rather than from assay-based typing. The dataset comprised deeply sampled blood TCRbeta repertoires from subjects exposed to, actively infected with, or recovered from COVID-19. Nearly every sample came with metadata listing a de-identified subject ID, COVID-19 status, age in years and sex. The prospective study material was composed of cDNA or gDNA derived from T cells, B-cell-depleted T cells, or PBMCs. A freely available public database, intended as a resource for researchers studying the immune response to SARS-CoV-2, is where the repertoires were released. The samples were drawn from two sources: the first 160 participants of the ongoing ImmuneRACE study, and 1,000 to 1,500 subjects contributed by 6 global collaborators.

TCRbeta CDR3 regions were amplified from genomic DNA by means of the immunoSEQ Assay, a bias-controlled multiplex PCR. On the study's bioinformatics: The number of nucleated cells in each sample was estimated from the amplification of reference gene primers within the assay. Sequence reads were collapsed and filtered to measure the absolute abundance of every unique TCRbeta CDR3 rearrangement. For each sample, productive Simpson clonality was calculated as the square root of Simpson's diversity index over productive rearrangements. In TCRdb, the immuneACCESS table is reduced to in-frame sequences with V and J assigned. These tables do not hold every clone; where another copy was compared, an unresolved V gene accounts for under half, and the others remain unexplained. The V and J calls and the clone size are those of that table, but D and trimming were determined from the DNA. The sample includes about 270,000 clones, with more than 80% observed a single time. About 4% of the sample is held by the ten biggest clonotypes.

Enrolling through a virtual design, the prospective study's participants ranged in age from roughly 18 to 100 years and lived across about two dozen United States geographic areas. In the prospective study, cohorts were assigned on the basis of participant-reported clinical history obtained from a screening survey and a study questionnaire. Mobile phlebotomists in the prospective study collected whole blood, serum and a nasopharyngeal or oropharyngeal swab from every participant. Prospective study participants could optionally give additional blood draws and questionnaires over a roughly two-month period. Blood samples from the prospective study were shipped frozen or at room temperature prior to DNA extraction. Overall study results and their limits: The amount of clinical and demographic metadata varied by source and participant and was provided uncurated.

As to this clone: Its antigen specificity is not known. No clone much larger than this one lies a single base away; base qualities are absent.

Sequenced input: PBMCs or T cells enriched from blood (not recorded which). This TCR was recovered from a woman in her thirties with acute COVID-19.

This receptor has the CDR3 CSVIREDYGNEQFF. The DNA sequence is given as TGCAGCGTTATACGGGAGGACTACGGCAATGAGCAGTTCTTC. The sequence links TRBV29-1 to TRBJ2-1, with 7 bases aligning to TRBD2. CDR1 and CDR2 (SQVTM, ANQGSEA) derive from the germline V gene. The CDR3 goes from the cysteine to the phenylalanine over 14 residues. The only DNA kept is the CDR3, 42 bases in frame from the first base. Compared with germline, V lacks 5 bases and J lacks 6 bases; bases without a gene match: 10.